This T cell receptor beta chain was identified in a study of blood T cell repertoires in COVID-19. The overall study: The United States, Italy and Spain supplied acute and convalescent COVID-19 samples.

V gave up 4 bases and J gave up 7 bases; unmatched junction bases: 15. Germline V gene lookup returns CDR1 SGHDN and CDR2 FVKESK. CDR3 length: 17 amino acids. Membership in each cohort depended on participant-reported clinical history. As handled by the study authors: Researchers report that nucleated cell counts were estimated from reference gene primer amplification. The repertoire was sequenced with immunoSEQ multiplex PCR; TCRdb's copy has only in-frame clones and lacks some. The V and J calls and clone size are taken from that table; D and trimming were inferred from the DNA. The table records 310,000 or so clones, around 85% of them present only once.

The material sequenced was PBMCs or T cells enriched from blood (not recorded which). The sequence derives from a woman aged 40 to 50 who had recovered from COVID-19. This sequence joins TRBV14 and TRBJ2-5; 10 bases match TRBD2. The CDR3 DNA is TGTGCCAGCAGCCCTCCCTTGTCTAGCGGGAGTCTTGGGACCCAGTACTTC. It is translated as CASSPPLSSGSLGTQYF.